This T cell receptor beta chain derives from a study of Ad26.COV2.S vaccination and SARS-CoV-2 variants. Turning to the study itself: Ad26.COV2.S shots went into the muscle once or twice, 56 days apart.

With respect to this clone: The target antigen is unknown.

The protocol was immunoSEQ multiplex PCR, while the TCRdb copy is restricted to in-frame clones and leaves out a portion. The data hold 350,000 to 500,000 clones, with 90% observed a single time. As to treatment: some 19 received Ad26.COV2.S at low or high dose, single or two shots; 5 received placebo; per-sample allocation not given. Repertoires come from day 63 after the first vaccine or placebo injection. The CDR3 runs to 14 residues. The germline CDR1 and CDR2 sequences are SGDLS and YYNGEE. The ends lost 5 bases at V and 4 bases at J; junction bases unmatched: 5. General study points: Assessments of TCR breadth and depth may have underestimated the total T cell responses.

The genes are TRBV9 and TRBJ2-3; 9 bases fit TRBD2. This TCR was sampled from a person between 18 and 65 years old who received the Ad26.COV2.S COVID-19 vaccine or a placebo. Sequences were derived from peripheral blood, sampled in a trial of Ad26.COV2.S vaccine versus placebo. The chain's CDR3 is CASRPAGGADTQYF. DNA for the CDR3: TGTGCCAGCAGGCCGGCGGGAGGGGCAGATACGCAGTATTTT.